The clone carrying this T cell receptor (beta chain) was seen only a few times. Per the germline V gene, CDR1 is MDHEN and CDR2 is SYDVKM. V shed 6 bases and J shed 0 bases, with 18 bases lying between them. The CDR3 spans 17 residues. Synthesis of TCR cDNA relied on 5'RACE template switching, which attached a universal primer site and UMIs. TCRdb recomputed calls from the 5' RACE reads with MiXCR, one row per CDR3 protein. The table includes 500,000 to 650,000 distinct CDR3 sequences, approximately 13% detected once. The sample comes from a study of T cells after yellow fever vaccination. Background on the study: The authors prepared low-cell-number fractions using SMART-Seq v4 Ultra Low Input.

The specimen comprised PBMCs, sampled on the day of the yellow fever booster vaccination. The gene calls are TRBV28 and TRBJ1-5; D ambiguous. This sequence was found in a man aged 25-45 years who received the YFV17D yellow fever vaccine. The CDR3 coding sequence is TGTGCCAGCAGCCAAATAACTGGAGTTTATAGCAATCAGCCCCAGCATTTT. It specifies CASSQITGVYSNQPQHF.